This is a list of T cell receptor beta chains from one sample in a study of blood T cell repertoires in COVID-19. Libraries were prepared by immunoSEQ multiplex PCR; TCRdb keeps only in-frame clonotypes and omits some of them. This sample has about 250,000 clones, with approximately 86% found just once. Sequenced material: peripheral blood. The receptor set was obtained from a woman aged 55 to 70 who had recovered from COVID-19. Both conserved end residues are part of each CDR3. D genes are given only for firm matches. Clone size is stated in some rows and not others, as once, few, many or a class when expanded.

CASSKSSSYEQYF | TGTGCCAGTAGTAAGAGTAGCTCCTACGAGCAGTACTTC | TRBV19 | - | - | TRBJ2-7
CATSDTGTSGVNEQFF | TGTGCCACCAGTGACACCGGGACTAGCGGGGTCAATGAGCAGTTCTTC | TRBV24-1 | - | TRBD2 | TRBJ2-1
CASSRKSAGDYEQYF | TGCGCCAGCAGCCGCAAATCGGCGGGGGACTACGAGCAGTACTTC | TRBV5-1 | few | TRBD2 | TRBJ2-7
CASSVDRRNTEAFF | TGCGCCAGCAGCGTCGACAGACGGAACACTGAAGCTTTCTTT | TRBV5-1 | once | - | TRBJ1-1
CASSPSGRANYGYTF | TGTGCCAGCAGTCCCAGCGGCCGAGCTAACTATGGCTACACCTTC | TRBV28 | - | - | TRBJ1-2
CASGLARETQYF | TGCGCCAGTGGACTAGCGAGAGAGACCCAGTACTTC | TRBV10-2 | - | TRBD2 | TRBJ2-5
CASRTGNTGELFF | TGCGCCAGCAGGACAGGGAACACCGGGGAGCTGTTTTTT | TRBV5-1 | - | - | TRBJ2-2
CASSLTPAGQGTIYF | TGTGCCAGCAGTCTCACACCCGCCGGACAGGGAACCATATATTTT | TRBV27 | - | TRBD1 | TRBJ1-3
CASSPAGNEKLFF | TGTGCCAGCTCACCTGCGGGTAATGAAAAACTGTTTTTT | TRBV18 | once | - | TRBJ1-4
CASSTRPGGIYEQYF | TGTGCCAGCAGCACTCGCCCCGGGGGTATCTACGAGCAGTACTTC | TRBV9 | - | - | TRBJ2-7
CASSTPLYPYGYTF | TGTGCCAGCAGCACTCCCCTCTACCCCTATGGCTACACCTTC | TRBV28 | - | - | TRBJ1-2
CASSLGQRTSGNNEQFF | TGTGCCAGCAGCTTAGGTCAACGGACTAGCGGGAACAATGAGCAGTTCTTC | TRBV11-3 | - | TRBD2 | TRBJ2-1
CASSPDREAGELFF | TGTGCCAGCTCACCGGACAGGGAGGCAGGGGAGCTGTTTTTT | TRBV18 | few | TRBD1 | TRBJ2-2
CASTRTGGSHGYTF | TGCGCCAGCACGCGGACAGGGGGAAGCCATGGCTACACCTTC | TRBV5-1 | - | TRBD1 | TRBJ1-2
CASSDGEGVAKNIQYF | TGTGCCAGCAGTGATGGGGAGGGGGTAGCCAAAAACATTCAGTACTTC | TRBV2 | - | - | TRBJ2-4
CASASGVLPGDTQYF | TGTGCTAGTGCGTCCGGGGTTCTGCCTGGGGATACGCAGTATTTT | TRBV12-5 | - | - | TRBJ2-3
CASSLGQGNEKLFF | TGCGCCAGCAGCTTGGGACAGGGCAATGAAAAACTGTTTTTT | TRBV5-1 | - | TRBD1 | TRBJ1-4